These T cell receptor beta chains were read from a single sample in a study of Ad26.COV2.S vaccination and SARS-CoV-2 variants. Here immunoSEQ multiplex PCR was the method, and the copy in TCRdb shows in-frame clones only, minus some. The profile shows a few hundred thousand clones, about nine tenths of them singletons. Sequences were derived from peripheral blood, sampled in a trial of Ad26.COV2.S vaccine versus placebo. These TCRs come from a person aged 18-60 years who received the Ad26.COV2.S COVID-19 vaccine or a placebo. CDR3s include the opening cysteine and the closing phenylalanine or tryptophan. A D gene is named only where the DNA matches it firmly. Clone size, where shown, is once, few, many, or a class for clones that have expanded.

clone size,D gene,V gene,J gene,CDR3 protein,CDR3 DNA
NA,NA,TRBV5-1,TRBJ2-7,CASSLAGGKTSYEQYF,TGCGCCAGCAGCTTGGCTGGCGGGAAAACTTCCTACGAGCAGTACTTC
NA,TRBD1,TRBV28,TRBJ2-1,CASRPTGILLVNEQFF,TGTGCCAGCAGACCGACAGGGATTCTTTTGGTCAATGAGCAGTTCTTC
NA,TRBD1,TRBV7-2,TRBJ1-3,CASSLGTGVLLGTIYF,TGTGCCAGCAGCCTCGGGACAGGGGTTCTCTTGGGCACCATATATTTT
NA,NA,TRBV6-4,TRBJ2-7,CASSVRRIRTYEQYF,TGTGCCAGCAGTGTTCGGCGGATCCGAACCTACGAGCAGTACTTC
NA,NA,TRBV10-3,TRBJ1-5,CAISERGGGQPQHF,TGTGCCATCAGTGAGCGGGGGGGCGGCCAGCCCCAGCATTTT
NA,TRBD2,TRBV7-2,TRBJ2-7,CASSPGLAGYEQYF,TGTGCCAGCAGCCCCGGGCTAGCGGGCTACGAGCAGTACTTC
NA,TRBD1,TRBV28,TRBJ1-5,CASSPLSPDRGLVGNQPQHF,TGTGCCAGCAGTCCACTATCGCCCGACAGGGGATTGGTGGGCAATCAGCCCCAGCATTTT
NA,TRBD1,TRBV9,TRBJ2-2,CASSIGQGGAGELFF,TGTGCCAGCAGCATCGGACAGGGTGGGGCGGGGGAGCTGTTTTTT
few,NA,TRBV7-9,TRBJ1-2,CASSPSQWDYGYTF,TGTGCCAGCTCCCCGAGTCAGTGGGACTATGGCTACACCTTC
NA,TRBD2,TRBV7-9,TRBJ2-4,CASSSVGASGGNIQYF,TGTGCCAGCAGCTCCGTCGGGGCTAGCGGAGGAAACATTCAGTACTTC
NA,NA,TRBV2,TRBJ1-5,CASSGGFRNQPQHF,TGTGCCAGCAGCGGGGGATTTCGCAATCAGCCCCAGCATTTT
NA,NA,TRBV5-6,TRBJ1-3,CASSLRVGGTGNTIYF,TGTGCCAGCAGCCTGCGAGTTGGGGGTACTGGAAACACCATATATTTT
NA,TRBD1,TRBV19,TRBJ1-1,CASSAQIQGETEAFF,TGTGCCAGTAGTGCTCAAATACAGGGGGAGACTGAAGCTTTCTTT
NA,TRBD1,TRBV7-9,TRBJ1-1,CASSLAGTGGTEAFF,TGTGCCAGCAGCTTAGCCGGGACAGGGGGGACTGAAGCTTTCTTT
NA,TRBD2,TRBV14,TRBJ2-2,CASSQLAGGNTGELFF,TGTGCCAGCAGCCAACTAGCGGGAGGGAACACCGGGGAGCTGTTTTTT
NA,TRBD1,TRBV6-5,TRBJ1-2,CASSYLRTGDGYTF,TGTGCCAGCAGTTACCTTCGGACAGGGGACGGCTACACCTTC
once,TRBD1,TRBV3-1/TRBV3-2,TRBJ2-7,CASSQGQSYEQYF,TGTGCCAGCAGCCAGGGACAGTCGTACGAGCAGTACTTC
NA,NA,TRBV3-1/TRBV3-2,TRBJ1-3,CASSQSRLDSGNTIYF,TGTGCCAGCAGCCAGTCCCGACTGGACTCTGGAAACACCATATATTTT
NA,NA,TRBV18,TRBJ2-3,CASSPTFGSTDTQYF,TGTGCCAGCTCACCAACTTTCGGGTCCACAGATACGCAGTATTTT
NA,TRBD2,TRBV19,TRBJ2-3,CASSPGLAGEDTQYF,TGTGCCAGTAGTCCCGGACTAGCGGGAGAAGATACGCAGTATTTT
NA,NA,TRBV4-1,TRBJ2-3,CASSQEVLAFLVDTQYF,TGCGCCAGCAGCCAAGAGGTACTAGCATTCTTGGTAGATACGCAGTATTTT
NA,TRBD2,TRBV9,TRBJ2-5,CASSVTGTSVQETQYF,TGTGCCAGCAGCGTCACCGGGACTAGCGTACAAGAGACCCAGTACTTC
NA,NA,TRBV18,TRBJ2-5,CASSPRRGEQETQYF,TGTGCCAGCTCACCGAGACGTGGGGAACAAGAGACCCAGTACTTC
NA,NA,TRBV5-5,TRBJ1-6,CASSTGTNNSPLHF,TGTGCCAGCAGCACCGGGACGAACAATTCACCCCTCCACTTT
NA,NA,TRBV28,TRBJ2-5,CASGGGEVEAQYF,TGTGCCAGCGGAGGGGGCGAGGTAGAGGCCCAGTACTTC
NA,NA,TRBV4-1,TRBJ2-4,CASSQLASRKGNIQYF,TGCGCCAGCAGCCAACTGGCGTCCAGAAAGGGGAACATTCAGTACTTC
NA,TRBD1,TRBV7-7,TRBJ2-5,CASSLGQGAGETQYF,TGTGCCAGCAGCTTGGGACAGGGGGCAGGGGAGACCCAGTACTTC
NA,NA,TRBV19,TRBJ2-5,CASSPDGSGDGETQYF,TGTGCCAGTAGCCCCGATGGTAGCGGAGACGGGGAGACCCAGTACTTC
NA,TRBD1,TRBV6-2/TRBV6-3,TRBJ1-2,CASSYRQGGDYGYTF,TGTGCCAGCAGTTACCGACAGGGGGGCGACTATGGCTACACCTTC
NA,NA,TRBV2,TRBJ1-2,CASSRLLMVEGYTF,TGTGCCAGCAGTCGACTCCTGATGGTAGAAGGCTACACCTTC
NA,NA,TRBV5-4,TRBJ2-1,CASSLGGNEQFF,TGTGCCAGCAGCTTGGGGGGCAATGAGCAGTTCTTC
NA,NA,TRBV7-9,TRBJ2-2,CASSLGVLAATGELFF,TGTGCCAGCAGCTTAGGAGTGCTAGCAGCTACCGGGGAGCTGTTTTTT
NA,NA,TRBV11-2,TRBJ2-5,CASSPGPALGQETQYF,TGTGCCAGCAGCCCTGGACCCGCTCTAGGGCAAGAGACCCAGTACTTC
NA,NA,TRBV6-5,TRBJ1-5,CASSYYRSQPQHF,TGTGCCAGCAGTTACTATAGATCTCAGCCCCAGCATTTT
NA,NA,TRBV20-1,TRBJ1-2,CSASRLGGDGYTF,TGCAGTGCTAGTCGCTTGGGGGGCGATGGCTACACCTTC
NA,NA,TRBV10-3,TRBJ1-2,CAINPSEGTNYGYTF,TGTGCCATCAACCCCTCTGAAGGGACTAACTATGGCTACACCTTC
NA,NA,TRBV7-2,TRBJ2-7,CASSPGPFSYEQYF,TGTGCCAGCAGCCCGGGGCCCTTCAGCTACGAGCAGTACTTC